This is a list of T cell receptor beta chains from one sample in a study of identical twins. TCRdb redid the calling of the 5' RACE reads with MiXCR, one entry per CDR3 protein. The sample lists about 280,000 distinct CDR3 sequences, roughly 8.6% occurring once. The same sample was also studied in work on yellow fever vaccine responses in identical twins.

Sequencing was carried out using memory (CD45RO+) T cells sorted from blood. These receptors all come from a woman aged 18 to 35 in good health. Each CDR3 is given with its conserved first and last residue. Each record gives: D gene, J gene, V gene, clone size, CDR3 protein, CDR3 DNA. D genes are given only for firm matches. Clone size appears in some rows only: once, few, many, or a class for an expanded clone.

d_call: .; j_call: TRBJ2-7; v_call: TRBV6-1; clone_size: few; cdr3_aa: CASSGPSNRAGEQYF; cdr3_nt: TGTGCCAGCAGTGGACCCTCTAACAGGGCTGGCGAGCAGTACTTC
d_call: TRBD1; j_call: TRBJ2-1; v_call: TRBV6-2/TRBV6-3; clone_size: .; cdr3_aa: CASSSGTGDVNEQFF; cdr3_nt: TGTGCCAGCAGTTCCGGGACAGGGGACGTCAATGAGCAGTTCTTC
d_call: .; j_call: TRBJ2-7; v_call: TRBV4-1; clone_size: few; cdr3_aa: CASSPTPPRGLSYEQYF; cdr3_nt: TGCGCCAGCAGCCCCACCCCACCGCGCGGCCTGTCCTACGAGCAGTACTTC
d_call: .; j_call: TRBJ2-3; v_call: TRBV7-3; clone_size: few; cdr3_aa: CASSFRDRNTQYF; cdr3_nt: TGTGCCAGCAGCTTCAGGGATAGAAATACGCAGTATTTT
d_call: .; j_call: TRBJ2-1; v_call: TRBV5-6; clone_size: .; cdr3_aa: CASSPGAGNNEQFF; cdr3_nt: TGTGCCAGCAGCCCTGGTGCTGGGAACAATGAGCAGTTCTTC
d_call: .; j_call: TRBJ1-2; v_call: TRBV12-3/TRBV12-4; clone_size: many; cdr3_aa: CASSPGPRKGYTF; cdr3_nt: TGTGCCAGCAGCCCGGGACCCCGAAAGGGCTACACCTTC
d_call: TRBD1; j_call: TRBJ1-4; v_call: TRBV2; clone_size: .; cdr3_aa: CASSRTGQGVEKLFF; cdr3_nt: TGTGCCAGCAGCAGGACGGGACAGGGTGTTGAAAAACTGTTTTTT
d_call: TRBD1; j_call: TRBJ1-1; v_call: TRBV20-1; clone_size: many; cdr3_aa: CSESGQGDHTEAFF; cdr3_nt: TGCAGTGAGTCGGGACAGGGTGATCACACTGAAGCTTTCTTT
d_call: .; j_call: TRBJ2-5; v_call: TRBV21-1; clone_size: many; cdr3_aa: CASTLRRVQETQYF; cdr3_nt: TGTGCCAGCACCCTTCGGAGGGTACAAGAGACCCAGTACTTC
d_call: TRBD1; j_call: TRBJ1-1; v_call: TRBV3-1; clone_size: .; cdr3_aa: CASSPQGAINTEAFF; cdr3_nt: TGTGCCAGCAGCCCCCAGGGGGCGATCAACACTGAAGCTTTCTTT
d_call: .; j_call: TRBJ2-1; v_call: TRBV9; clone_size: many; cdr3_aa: CASSPLGTPYNEQFF; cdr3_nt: TGTGCCAGCAGCCCACTTGGGACTCCCTACAATGAGCAGTTCTTC
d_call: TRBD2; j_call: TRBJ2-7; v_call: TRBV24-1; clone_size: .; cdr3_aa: CATSAGREHYF; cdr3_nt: TGTGCCACCAGTGCGGGGCGGGAGCATTACTTC
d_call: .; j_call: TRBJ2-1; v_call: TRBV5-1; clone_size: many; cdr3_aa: CASSYRRAGNYNEQFF; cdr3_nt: TGCGCCAGCAGTTACCGAAGGGCGGGGAACTACAATGAGCAGTTCTTC
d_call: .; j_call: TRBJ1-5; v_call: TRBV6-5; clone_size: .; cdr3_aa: CASSLSDSSNQPQHF; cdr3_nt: TGTGCCAGCAGTTTATCGGACAGTAGCAATCAGCCCCAGCATTTT
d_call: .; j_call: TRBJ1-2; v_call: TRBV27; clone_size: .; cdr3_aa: CASRGGAFSNYGYTF; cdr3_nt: TGTGCCAGCCGTGGCGGGGCCTTTTCAAACTATGGCTACACCTTC
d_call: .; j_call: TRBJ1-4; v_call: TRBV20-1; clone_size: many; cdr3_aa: CSAQDSATNEKLFF; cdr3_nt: TGCAGTGCTCAAGACAGTGCAACTAATGAAAAACTGTTTTTT
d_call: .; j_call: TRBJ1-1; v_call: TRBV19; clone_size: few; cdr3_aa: CASSTSLQGGNSEAFF; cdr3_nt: TGTGCCAGTTCGACCTCCCTACAGGGCGGGAACTCTGAAGCTTTCTTT
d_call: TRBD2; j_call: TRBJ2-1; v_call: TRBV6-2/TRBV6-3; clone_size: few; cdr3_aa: CASSYGAGGVDEQFF; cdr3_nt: TGTGCCAGCAGTTACGGGGCGGGGGGGGTGGATGAGCAGTTCTTC
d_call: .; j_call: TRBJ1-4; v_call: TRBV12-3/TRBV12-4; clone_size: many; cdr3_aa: CASRSQGISEKLFF; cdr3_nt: TGTGCCAGCAGGAGTCAGGGGATCAGTGAAAAACTGTTTTTT
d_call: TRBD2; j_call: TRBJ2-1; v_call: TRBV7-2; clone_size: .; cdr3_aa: CASTHLAGGTYNEQFF; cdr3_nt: TGTGCCAGCACCCACCTGGCGGGGGGCACCTACAATGAGCAGTTCTTC
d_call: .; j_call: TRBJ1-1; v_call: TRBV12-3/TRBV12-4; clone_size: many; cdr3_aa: CASTLSMNTEAFF; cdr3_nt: TGTGCCAGCACCTTAAGTATGAACACTGAAGCTTTCTTT
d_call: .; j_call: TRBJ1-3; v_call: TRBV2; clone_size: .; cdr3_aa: CASHREPGNTIYF; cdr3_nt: TGTGCCAGCCACAGGGAACCTGGAAACACCATATATTTT
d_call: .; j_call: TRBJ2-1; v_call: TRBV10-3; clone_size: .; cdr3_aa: CAISEERMSYNEQFF; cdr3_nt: TGTGCCATCAGTGAAGAACGGATGTCCTACAATGAGCAGTTCTTC
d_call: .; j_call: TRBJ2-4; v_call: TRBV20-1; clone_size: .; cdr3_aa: CSATRGVVAKNIQYF; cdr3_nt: TGCAGTGCCACACGTGGGGTCGTGGCCAAAAACATTCAGTACTTC
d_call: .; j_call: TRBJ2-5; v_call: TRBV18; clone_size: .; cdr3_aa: CASSRDISETQYF; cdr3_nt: TGTGCCAGCTCCCGAGACATAAGTGAGACCCAGTACTTC
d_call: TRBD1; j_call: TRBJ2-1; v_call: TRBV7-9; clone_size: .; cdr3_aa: CASSLPSDRGTYNEQFF; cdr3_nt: TGTGCCAGCAGCTTACCCTCGGACAGGGGCACCTACAATGAGCAGTTCTTC
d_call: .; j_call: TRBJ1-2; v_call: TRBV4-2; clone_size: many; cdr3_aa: CASSQDFINGAGYGYTF; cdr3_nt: TGTGCCAGCAGCCAAGATTTCATAAACGGGGCGGGCTATGGCTACACCTTC
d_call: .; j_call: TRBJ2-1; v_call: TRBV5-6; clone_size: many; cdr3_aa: CASSLMRFEQFF; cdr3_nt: TGTGCCAGCAGCCTCATGAGGTTCGAGCAGTTCTTC
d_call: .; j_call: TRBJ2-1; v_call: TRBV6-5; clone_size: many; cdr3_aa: CASSLSGQSYYNEQFF; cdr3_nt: TGTGCCAGCAGTTTGTCAGGACAGTCCTATTACAATGAGCAGTTCTTC
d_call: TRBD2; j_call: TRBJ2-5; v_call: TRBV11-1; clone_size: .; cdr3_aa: CASSLQMTSGIQETQYF; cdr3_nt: TGTGCCAGCAGCCTCCAAATGACTAGCGGGATCCAAGAGACCCAGTACTTC
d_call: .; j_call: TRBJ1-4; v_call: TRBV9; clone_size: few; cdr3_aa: CASSPGFREKLFF; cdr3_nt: TGTGCCAGCAGCCCGGGTTTCCGTGAAAAACTGTTTTTT
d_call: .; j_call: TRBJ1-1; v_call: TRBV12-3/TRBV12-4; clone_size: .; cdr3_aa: CASSRSEGYTEAFF; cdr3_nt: TGTGCCAGCAGCCGAAGTGAGGGTTACACTGAAGCTTTCTTT
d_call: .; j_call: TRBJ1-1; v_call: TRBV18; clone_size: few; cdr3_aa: CASSPAPGFDRNTEAFF; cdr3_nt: TGTGCCAGCTCACCCGCACCGGGATTCGACAGGAACACTGAAGCTTTCTTT
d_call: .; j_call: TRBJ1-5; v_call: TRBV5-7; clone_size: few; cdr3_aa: CASSRGPRDSKNSNQPQHF; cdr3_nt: TGTGCCAGCAGCAGGGGACCCCGCGACTCAAAGAATAGCAATCAGCCCCAGCATTTT
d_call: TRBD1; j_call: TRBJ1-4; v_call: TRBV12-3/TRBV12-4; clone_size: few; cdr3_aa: CASSATGARAGEKLFF; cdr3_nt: TGTGCCAGCAGTGCGACAGGGGCGCGAGCGGGTGAAAAACTGTTTTTT
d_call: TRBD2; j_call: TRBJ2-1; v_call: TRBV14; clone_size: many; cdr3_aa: CASSQLAGLAESYNEQFF; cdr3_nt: TGTGCCAGCAGCCAGTTGGCGGGACTAGCGGAGAGCTACAATGAGCAGTTCTTC
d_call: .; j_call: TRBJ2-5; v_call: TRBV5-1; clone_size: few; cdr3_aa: CASVSRPGFRETQYF; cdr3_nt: TGCGCCAGCGTCTCGAGGCCCGGTTTCCGCGAGACCCAGTACTTC
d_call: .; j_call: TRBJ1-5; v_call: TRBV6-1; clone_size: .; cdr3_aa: CASSEQGFGNQPQHF; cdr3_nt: TGTGCCAGCAGTGAACAGGGATTTGGTAATCAGCCCCAGCATTTT
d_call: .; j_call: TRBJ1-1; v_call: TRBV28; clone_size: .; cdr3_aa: CASSSIAAGSRKTEAFF; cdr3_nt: TGTGCCAGCAGTTCCATTGCTGCGGGATCCAGAAAAACTGAAGCTTTCTTT
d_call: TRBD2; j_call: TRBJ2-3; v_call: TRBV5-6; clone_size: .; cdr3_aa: CASSLRTSGGRTDTQYF; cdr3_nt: TGTGCCAGCAGCTTGCGGACTAGCGGGGGGCGCACAGATACGCAGTATTTT
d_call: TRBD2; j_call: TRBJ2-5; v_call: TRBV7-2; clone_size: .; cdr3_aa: CASSLAGGRAETQYF; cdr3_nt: TGTGCCAGCAGCTTAGCAGGCGGGAGGGCGGAGACCCAGTACTTC
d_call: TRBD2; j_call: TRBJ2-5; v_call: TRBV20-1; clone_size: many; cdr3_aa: CSTGTSGRTQETQYF; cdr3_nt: TGCAGCACCGGGACTAGCGGGAGGACCCAAGAGACCCAGTACTTC
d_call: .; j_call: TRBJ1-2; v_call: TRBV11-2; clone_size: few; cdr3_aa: CASSLASRNYGYTF; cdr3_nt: TGTGCCAGCAGCTTAGCGAGCCGAAACTATGGCTACACCTTC
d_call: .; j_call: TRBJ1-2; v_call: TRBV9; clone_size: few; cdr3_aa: CASTIGGTSNYGYTF; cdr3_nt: TGTGCCAGCACCATCGGGGGGACGTCAAACTATGGCTACACCTTC
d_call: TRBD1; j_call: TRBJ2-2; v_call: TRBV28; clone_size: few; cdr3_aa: CASCGQGATGELFF; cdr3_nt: TGTGCCAGCTGCGGACAGGGAGCCACCGGGGAGCTGTTTTTT
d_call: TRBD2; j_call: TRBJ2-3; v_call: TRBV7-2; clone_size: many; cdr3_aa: CASSLAKMLAGVIDTQYF; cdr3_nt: TGTGCCAGCAGCTTAGCAAAAATGCTAGCGGGAGTTATAGATACGCAGTATTTT
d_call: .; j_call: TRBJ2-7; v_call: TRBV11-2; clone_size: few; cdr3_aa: CASSLGASSTEQYF; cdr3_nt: TGTGCCAGCAGCTTAGGGGCTAGTTCGACTGAGCAGTACTTC
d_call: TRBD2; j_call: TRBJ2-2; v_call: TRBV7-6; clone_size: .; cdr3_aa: CASSSIRTGGPISGELFF; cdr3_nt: TGTGCCAGCAGCTCAATCCGAACGGGGGGGCCTATCAGCGGGGAGCTGTTTTTT
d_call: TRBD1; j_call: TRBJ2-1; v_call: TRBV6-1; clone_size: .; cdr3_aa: CASSNRGRRYNEQFF; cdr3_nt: TGTGCCAGCAGCAACAGGGGGCGCAGGTACAATGAGCAGTTCTTC
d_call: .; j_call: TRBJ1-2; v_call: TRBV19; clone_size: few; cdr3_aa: CASSIQTASSYGYTF; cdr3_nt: TGTGCCAGTAGTATCCAGACAGCTAGTTCCTATGGCTACACCTTC